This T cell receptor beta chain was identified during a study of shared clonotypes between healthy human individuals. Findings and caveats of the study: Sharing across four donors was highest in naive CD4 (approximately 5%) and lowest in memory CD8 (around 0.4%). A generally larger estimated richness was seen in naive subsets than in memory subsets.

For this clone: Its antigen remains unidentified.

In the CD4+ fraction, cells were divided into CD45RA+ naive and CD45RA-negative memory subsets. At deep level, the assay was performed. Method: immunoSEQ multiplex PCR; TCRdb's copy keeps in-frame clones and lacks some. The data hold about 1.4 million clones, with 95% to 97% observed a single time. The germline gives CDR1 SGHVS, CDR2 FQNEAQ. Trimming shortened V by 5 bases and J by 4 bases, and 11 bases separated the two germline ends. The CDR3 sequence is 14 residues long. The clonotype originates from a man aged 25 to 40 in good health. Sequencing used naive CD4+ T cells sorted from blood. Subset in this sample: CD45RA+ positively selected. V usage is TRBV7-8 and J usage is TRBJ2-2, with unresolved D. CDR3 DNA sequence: TGTGCCAGCAGCCAGCTTAGGACCACCGGGGAGCTGTTTTTT. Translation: CASSQLRTTGELFF.